One sample yielded the 15 T cell receptor beta chains listed below, sequenced in a study of blood T cell repertoires in COVID-19. Assay used: immunoSEQ multiplex PCR; TCRdb lists only in-frame clones, some missing. The sample holds tens of thousands of clones; 88% are singletons and the top ten take approximately 8.7%. Sequenced sample: peripheral blood. These TCRs come from a woman in her 70s with acute or convalescent COVID-19.

This clone showed up just once. The V and J genes are TRBV5-3 and TRBJ1-1; a possible D gene is TRBD1 (6 bases). TRBV5-3 falls under the ORF class, with uncertain function. The CDR3 has 15 residues. Trimming took 4 bases from V and 11 from J, leaving 24 bases between them. The CDR3 is CARSPSDRFISNAFF. The CDR3 DNA reads TGTGCCAGAAGCCCGAGCGACAGGTTCATCAGTAATGCTTTCTTT.

This chain joins TRBV28 and TRBJ2-7; 10 bases align to TRBD2. Trimming cost V 8 bases and J 2 bases; bases outside gene matches: 9. The CDR3 spans 15 residues. Germline CDR1 and CDR2: MDHEN and SYDVKM. The DNA for the CDR3 is TGTGCCAGCGTACACTCTAGCGGGGGTACCTACGAGCAGTACTTC. Protein sequence: CASVHSSGGTYEQYF. Full variable domain (outside the CDR3, taken from reference TRBV28 and TRBJ2-7): DVKVTQSSRYLVKRTGEKVFLECVQDMDHENMFWYRQDPGLGLRLIYFSYDVKMKEKGDIPEGYSVSREKKERFSLILESASTNQTSMYLCASVHSSGGTYEQYFGPGTRLTVT.

The chain recombines TRBV2 with TRBJ1-2, with TRBD1 as a possible D gene (5 bases). Trimming stripped 3 bases from V and 7 bases from J, with 15 bases between. The CDR3 length is 14 residues. Germline values: CDR1 SNHLY, CDR2 FYNNEI. CDR3 nucleotide sequence: TGTGCCAGCAGTGATGGCAGGGTATACGGTGGCTACACCTTC. This gives the protein CASSDGRVYGGYTF.

The J gene is TRBJ2-1, the V gene TRBV3-1 (or the pseudogene TRBV3-2); the match to TRBD2 covers 9 bases. This CDR3 contains 18 residues. Trimming took 0 bases from V and 4 from J; bases not matched to a gene: 10. The germline CDR1 and CDR2 sequences are LGHDT and YNNKEL (reference sequence). This CDR3 reads CASSQDLLAGKGYNEQFF. Here the CDR3 DNA reads TGTGCCAGCAGCCAAGACCTCCTAGCGGGAAAGGGGTACAATGAGCAGTTCTTC.

The rearrangement uses TRBV6-5 and TRBJ1-2; D not resolved. The germline V gene has CDR1 MNHEY and CDR2 SVGAGI. The CDR3 loop spans 13 amino acids. V lost 0 bases to trimming and J lost 8 bases, with 10 bases between them. CDR3 DNA sequence: TGTGCCAGCAGTTACTCGGTTGGAGAGGGCTACACCTTC. Translation: CASSYSVGEGYTF.

The V and J genes are TRBV16 and TRBJ2-7; 8 nucleotides line up with TRBD1. CDR3 length equals 13 residues. V dropped 6 bases and J dropped 9; count of bases not matched to a gene: 10. The germline V gene encodes CDR1 KGHSY and CDR2 FQNENV. The CDR3 DNA reads as TGTGCCAGCAGTCAGACAGGGGCCAGGCGGCAGTACTTC. Translated, it gives CASSQTGARRQYF. Based on the CDR3 plus reference TRBV16 and TRBJ2-7, the full variable domain is GEEVAQTPKHLVRGEGQKAKLYCAPIKGHSYVFWYQQVLKNEFKFLISFQNENVFDETGMPKERFSAKCLPNSPCSLEIQATKLEDSAVYFCASSQTGARRQYFGPGTRLTVT.

This clone appeared once. This chain links TRBV21-1 with TRBJ1-3; the table names TRBD1, a call not compared with the DNA. TRBV21-1 is labeled a pseudogene. This CDR3 is 15 amino acids long. DNA for the CDR3: TGTGCCAGCAGCAATAGGGGCGGCTCTGGAAACACCATATATTTT. Its protein product is CASSNRGGSGNTIYF.

The rearrangement uses TRBV6-5 and TRBJ1-6; 8 bases are a match to TRBD1. V lost 6 bases and J lost 14; bases outside the gene matches: 15. This CDR3 has 15 amino acids. Germline V lookup: CDR1 MNHEY, CDR2 SVGAGI. CDR3 nucleotides: TGTGCCAGCAGAAGCCGGGACAGGTATGAGGTAGCCCTCCACTTT. Translation: CASRSRDRYEVALHF.

This chain joins TRBV7-2 and TRBJ1-5, with 8 bases that match TRBD1. The CDR3 totals 18 residues. Per germline, CDR1 SGHTA and CDR2 FQGNSA. Trimming took 0 bases from V and 5 from J; bases not matched to a gene: 12. CDR3 residues: CASSLALGQGRGYQPQHF. CDR3 bases: TGTGCCAGCAGCTTAGCCCTCGGACAGGGAAGGGGCTATCAGCCCCAGCATTTT.

The chain joins TRBV15 to TRBJ1-5, with 7 bases that match TRBD1. Germline-derived CDR1 and CDR2 are LNHNV and YYDKDF (reference sequence). The CDR3 consists of 17 residues. Germline trimming cut 0 bases from V and 0 bases from J; bases unmatched to any gene: 5. The CDR3 bases are TGTGCCACCAGCAGAGAACCGGGACAGCTTAGCAATCAGCCCCAGCATTTT. Translated: CATSREPGQLSNQPQHF.

The rearrangement uses TRBV18 and TRBJ2-4; the match to TRBD1 covers 7 bases. CDR3 length: 13 amino acids. V was pared by 4 bases and J by 6 bases, with 3 bases of the junction left unmatched. CDR1 and CDR2 (germline): KGHSH, LQKENI. The CDR3 region has the DNA TGTGCCAGCTCACAGGGACAGAGAAACATTCAGTACTTC. Translated, it gives CASSQGQRNIQYF.

CDR3 DNA sequence: TGTGCCAGCAGCTTAGATGCGTGGGCAGTTAATGAAAAACTGTTTTTT. Its translation is CASSLDAWAVNEKLFF. The chain employs TRBV7-6 and TRBJ1-4, with D hard to call. Germline V gene sequence: CDR1 SGHVS, CDR2 FNYEAQ. This CDR3 is built from 16 residues. Trimming removed 1 base from V and 4 bases from J, with 13 bases in between.

The chain couples TRBV6-5 to TRBJ2-2; 11 bases are shared with TRBD2. The CDR3 has 15 amino acids. The V gene's germline CDR1 is MNHEY and CDR2 SVGAGI. Trimming cost V 8 bases and J 6 bases; bases outside gene matches: 8. CDR3 residues: CASYDSGRASGELFF. The CDR3, as DNA: TGTGCCAGCTATGATAGCGGGAGGGCCTCCGGGGAGCTGTTTTTT.

This chain connects TRBV7-9 to TRBJ2-7; tentatively, D is TRBD2 (5 bases). The CDR3 loop spans 13 amino acids. Germline V CDR1 and CDR2: SEHNR, FQNEAQ (reference sequence). Trimming removed 5 bases at V and 6 bases at J, with 14 bases between. CDR3 nucleotides: TGTGCCAGCAGCCCTGTGAGCGGCTCCGAGCAGTACTTC. Amino acid sequence: CASSPVSGSEQYF.

This clone was counted only a few times. The chain combines TRBV7-3 with TRBJ2-7; 10 bases match TRBD2. Germline CDR1 SGHTA, CDR2 FQGTGA. The J segment lost 4 bases and the V segment lost 4 bases, leaving 10 bases of the junction unmatched. This CDR3 is built from 16 residues. The CDR3 loop is CASSSLGLAIFYEQYF. CDR3 nucleotides: TGTGCCAGCAGCTCTCTGGGACTAGCGATCTTTTACGAGCAGTACTTC.